The source of this T cell receptor (beta chain) is a study of cytomegalovirus exposure and HLA in healthy donors. The PCR used 60 Vbeta and 13 Jbeta primers. Method: immunoSEQ multiplex PCR; TCRdb's copy keeps in-frame clones and lacks some. The sample has tens of thousands of clones, over 70% seen once; the top ten hold roughly 3.5%. The germline CDR1 and CDR2 sequences are KGHSH and LQKENI. The CDR3 sequence is 14 residues long. Losses at the gene ends were 6 bases for V and 7 bases for J; bases not matched to a gene: 6. This clone was observed once. Sequencing was carried out using PBMCs. This TCR was sampled from a middle-aged woman in good health and CMV-seronegative. The chain employs TRBV18 and TRBJ1-6, with 7 bases identical to TRBD1. The chain's CDR3 is CASSSGTANSPLHF. CDR3 DNA: TGTGCCAGCTCTTCCGGGACAGCGAATTCACCCCTCCACTTT.